This entry lists 29 T cell receptor beta chains sequenced from one sample in a study of OX40 agonist ivuxolimab in advanced cancers. Clones were sequenced by immunoSEQ multiplex PCR, and TCRdb holds only the in-frame ones, with some missing. The data hold some 13,000 clones, with about 83% observed a single time. The starting material was CD4+ or CD8+ T cells sorted from blood, obtained in a trial of the OX40 agonist ivuxolimab. The origin of the receptors is an adult with an advanced solid tumor such as melanoma, head and neck, liver or kidney cancer.

The DNA for the CDR3 is TGTGCCAGCAGCCGAGGTAGCGGGGGGGTCCAAGAGACCCAGTACTTC. Protein product: CASSRGSGGVQETQYF. The V gene is TRBV14, the J gene TRBJ2-5; 11 positions match TRBD2. The CDR3 is 16 residues long. CDR1 and CDR2 (germline): SGHDN, FVKESK. V was pared by 4 bases and J by 1 base, with 5 bases of the junction left unmatched.

This chain uses TRBV7-2 with TRBJ2-3, with no clear D. Deletions cut 4 bases from V and 2 bases from J, with 10 bases between. Germline values: CDR1 SGHTA, CDR2 FQGNSA. There are 14 residues in the CDR3. The CDR3 is CASSSQASTDTQYF. In nucleotides, the CDR3 is TGTGCCAGCAGCTCGCAGGCGTCCACAGATACGCAGTATTTT.

This clone showed up just a few times. The chain couples TRBV19 to TRBJ2-5; TRBD1 might be the D (6 bases). V lost 9 bases and J 2 bases, leaving 25 bases between the germline ends. This CDR3 is built from 17 residues. The germline CDR1 and CDR2 sequences are LNHDA and SQIVND (reference sequence). The CDR3 here is CASAPIQAGTRQETQYF. As DNA, the CDR3 is TGTGCCAGCGCGCCGATACAAGCCGGGACACGGCAAGAGACCCAGTACTTC.

A few counts support this clone. Here the CDR3 DNA reads TGTGCCAGCTCACCAAGGGCGAGGGAGGAAAAACTGTTTTTT. This sequence encodes CASSPRAREEKLFF. The chain joins TRBV18 to TRBJ1-4; D ambiguous. CDR3 length: 14 amino acids. The germline V gene encodes CDR1 KGHSH and CDR2 LQKENI. Trimming removed 2 bases from V and 8 bases from J, with 12 bases in between.

The chain joins TRBV7-8 to TRBJ1-3; no clear D gene. V was cut by 4 bases and J by 0 bases, with 22 bases left in between. The CDR3 length is 19 residues. CDR1 is SGHVS and CDR2 is FQNEAQ in the germline V gene. CDR3 region: CASSSPRAGSLSSGNTIYF. CDR3 nucleotides: TGTGCCAGCAGCTCGCCACGGGCGGGGTCCTTAAGCTCTGGAAACACCATATATTTT.

The CDR3 loop is CASSELRTLGGSPLHF. The CDR3 DNA reads as TGTGCCAGCAGTGAGCTCAGGACCCTCGGCGGTTCACCCCTCCACTTT. J is TRBJ1-6 and V is TRBV6-1; no clear D. This CDR3 region has 16 residues. V lost 3 bases, J lost 9 bases, and 18 bases lay in between. Germline V lookup: CDR1 MNHNS, CDR2 SASEGT.

This rearrangement joins TRBV4-1 to TRBJ2-1; 10 nucleotides match TRBD1. Germline V CDR1 and CDR2: MGHRA, YSYEKL. Germline trimming cut 8 bases from V and 9 bases from J; bases unmatched to any gene: 10. This CDR3 region has 14 residues. The CDR3 sequence: CASAAEGQGIEQFF. The CDR3 nucleotides are TGCGCCAGCGCAGCGGAGGGACAGGGGATTGAGCAGTTCTTC.

This chain's CDR3 is CASSSTGWDTEAFF. DNA of the CDR3: TGTGCCAGCTCATCGACAGGGTGGGACACTGAAGCTTTCTTT. The rearrangement uses TRBV18 and TRBJ1-1, with 7 bases lining up with TRBD1. The V gene's germline CDR1 is KGHSH and CDR2 LQKENI. The CDR3 spans 14 residues. J lost 3 bases, V lost 5 bases, and 6 bases had no gene match.

The rearrangement links TRBV6-6 to TRBJ2-6; D is ambiguous. The CDR3 has 13 amino acids. Germline-derived CDR1 and CDR2 are MNHNY and SVGAGI (reference sequence). V lost 8 bases and J 6 bases, leaving 11 bases between the germline ends. In DNA form, the CDR3 reads TGTGCCAGCGGAATCGGTACGGCCAACGTCCTGACTTTC. Encoded protein: CASGIGTANVLTF.

This clone was observed a single time. This rearrangement joins TRBV21-1 to TRBJ1-5; the table assigns TRBD1, which was not confirmed against the DNA. TRBV21-1 is a recognized pseudogene. CDR3 length equals 19 residues. CDR3 sequence reads: CASSKYPGQGKFSNQPQHF. Written as DNA, the CDR3 is TGTGCCAGCAGCAAATATCCGGGACAGGGTAAGTTTAGCAATCAGCCCCAGCATTTT.

The chain joins TRBV27 to TRBJ1-5; no clear D gene. CDR1 and CDR2 from the germline V gene are MNHEY and SMNVEV (reference sequence). V was shortened by 3 bases and J by 7 bases, with 10 bases between the two germline ends. This CDR3 is 13 amino acids long. The CDR3 nucleotides read TGTGCCAGCAGTTTTGGTCGTGGACAGCCCCAGCATTTT. Residues: CASSFGRGQPQHF.

The chain recombines TRBV25-1 with TRBJ2-1, with D tentatively TRBD2 (5 bases). The germline gives CDR1 MGHDK, CDR2 SYGVNS. V dropped 1 base and J dropped 8 bases, with 12 bases sitting between them. This CDR3 is built from 14 residues. The CDR3 here is CASSEFKRWDEQFF. For the CDR3, the DNA is TGTGCCAGCAGTGAATTCAAGCGGTGGGATGAGCAGTTCTTC.

V is TRBV7-9 and J is TRBJ1-5; D possibly corresponds to TRBD1 (5 bases). V was cut by 3 bases and J by 7 bases, with 13 bases left in between. CDR1 is SEHNR, CDR2 FQNEAQ, per germline (reference sequence). The CDR3 is made up of 14 amino acids. The CDR3 loop reads CASSFDQKGQPQHF. CDR3 DNA sequence: TGTGCCAGCAGCTTTGACCAAAAGGGGCAGCCCCAGCATTTT.

This clone has a handful of counts. The V gene is TRBV1, the J gene TRBJ2-6. TRBV1 is noted as a pseudogene. CDR3 size: 20 residues. CDR3 region: CTSSPKFGRTKDSGANVLTF. The DNA of the CDR3 is TGCACCAGCAGCCCAAAATTCGGACGGACCAAAGACTCTGGGGCCAACGTCCTGACTTTC.

The chain employs TRBV4-2 and TRBJ2-3, with D tentatively TRBD2 (7 bases). V was trimmed by 5 bases and J by 4 bases, leaving 13 bases between them. The CDR3 loop spans 14 amino acids. From germline, CDR1 is LGHNA and CDR2 YNFKEQ. CDR3 nucleotide sequence: TGTGCCAGCAGCGGGGGGGGCCGTCCAGATACGCAGTATTTT. Amino acids: CASSGGGRPDTQYF.

This clone came up once. The chain joins TRBV29-1 to TRBJ1-2; tentative D call: TRBD1 (5 bases). CDR3 length equals 13 residues. V was cut by 3 bases and J by 5 bases, with 13 bases left in between. The V gene's germline CDR1 is SQVTM and CDR2 ANQGSEA. The CDR3 here is CSVDGPGPYGYTF. The CDR3, as DNA: TGCAGCGTTGACGGCCCGGGGCCGTATGGCTACACCTTC.

The genes are TRBV9 and TRBJ2-7; D is uncertain. Between the trimmed V and J ends, which lost 0 bases and 5 bases, there was a span of 12 bases. CDR1 is SGDLS and CDR2 is YYNGEE in the germline V gene. This CDR3 has 14 residues. The CDR3 spells CASSVGGSRNEQYF. The CDR3 DNA reads as TGTGCCAGCAGCGTAGGGGGTTCACGGAACGAGCAGTACTTC.

The rearrangement joins TRBV1 to TRBJ2-5; TRBD2 reflects the table's D call only, with no check against the DNA. TRBV1 is described as a pseudogene. The CDR3 totals 18 residues. CDR3 amino acids: CTSSQESGAGSGGETQYF. CDR3 coding DNA: TGCACCAGCAGCCAAGAGAGTGGGGCAGGCTCCGGGGGGGAGACCCAGTACTTC.

The rearrangement links TRBV7-2 to TRBJ1-2; D remains ambiguous. CDR1 is SGHTA and CDR2 is FQGNSA in the germline V gene. CDR3 length equals 12 residues. Trimming pared 5 bases from V and 8 bases from J, leaving 12 bases between. CDR3 amino acids: CASSRTKEGYTF. CDR3 coding DNA: TGTGCCAGCAGCCGTACTAAGGAAGGCTACACCTTC.

The gene calls are TRBV11-2 and TRBJ1-2; 8 bases are shared with TRBD1. V was clipped by 1 base and J by 7 bases; unmatched bases: 2. The length of the CDR3 is 13 residues. Germline V CDR1 and CDR2: SGHAT, FQNNGV. The CDR3 nucleotides are TGTGCCAGCAGCTTAGCAGGGGGCTCTGGCTACACCTTC. This codes for CASSLAGGSGYTF.

The V and J genes are TRBV7-2 and TRBJ1-6; 8 bases match TRBD1. Trimming removed 1 base from V and 3 bases from J; junction bases left unmatched: 8. The V gene's germline CDR1 is SGHTA and CDR2 FQGNSA. The CDR3 extends over 18 amino acids. The CDR3 loop is CASSLVRVGQVYNSPLHF. The CDR3 DNA reads as TGTGCCAGCAGCTTAGTTCGAGTGGGACAGGTCTATAATTCACCCCTCCACTTT. The variable domain in full, completed from reference TRBV7-2 and TRBJ1-6, reads GAGVSQSPSNKVTEKGKDVELRCDPISGHTALYWYRQSLGQGLEFLIYFQGNSAPDKSGLPSDRFSAERTGGSVSTLTIQRTQQEDSAVYLCASSLVRVGQVYNSPLHFGNGTRLTVT.

V is TRBV7-9 and J is TRBJ2-1; TRBD1 aligns across 7 bases. Germline CDR1 is SEHNR and CDR2 is FQNEAQ (reference sequence). This CDR3 comprises 17 residues. With 4 bases clipped from V and 7 bases from J, the junction kept 16 bases outside the gene matches. In DNA form, the CDR3 reads TGTGCCAGCAGCTCCTCAGGGGGAGTGGTCGGTCGGAATGAGCAGTTCTTC. It specifies CASSSSGGVVGRNEQFF. The complete variable domain, with remaining parts taken from reference TRBV7-9 and TRBJ2-1, reads DTGVSQNPRHKITKRGQNVTFRCDPISEHNRLYWYRQTLGQGPEFLTYFQNEAQLEKSRLLSDRFSAERPKGSFSTLEIQRTEQGDSAMYLCASSSSGGVVGRNEQFFGPGTRLTVL.

In this sample, this clone turned up once. The CDR3 coding sequence is TGCAGTGCTAGATACAGGGATGGCTACACCTTC. Translation: CSARYRDGYTF. This chain links TRBV20-1 with TRBJ1-2; tentative D call: TRBD1 (6 bases). V was trimmed by 2 bases and J by 6 bases, leaving 7 bases between them. This CDR3 contains 11 residues. Per germline, CDR1 DFQATT and CDR2 SNEGSKA (reference sequence).

The chain employs TRBV6-5 and TRBJ2-7; no clear D. Trimming took 6 bases from V and 0 from J, leaving 12 bases between them. The CDR3 is made up of 14 amino acids. Germline CDR1 and CDR2: MNHEY and SVGAGI. CDR3 coding DNA: TGTGCCAGCAGCCCTACACAGAACTCCTACGAGCAGTACTTC. It is translated as CASSPTQNSYEQYF.

This clone was counted a few times. The chain employs TRBV10-2 and TRBJ1-2; 12 positions agree with TRBD1. Germline V gene lookup returns CDR1 WSHSY and CDR2 SAAADI. Trimming took 6 bases from V and 2 from J; bases not matched to a gene: 16. The CDR3 contains 19 residues. This chain's CDR3 is CASREDVGTGGTRNYGYTF. CDR3 nucleotides: TGCGCCAGCAGAGAGGATGTGGGGACAGGGGGCACCCGCAACTATGGCTACACCTTC.

V and J are TRBV28 and TRBJ2-3; no clear D gene. Trimming removed 5 bases at V and 0 bases at J, with 6 bases between. This CDR3 contains 13 residues. The germline CDR1 and CDR2 sequences are MDHEN and SYDVKM. This CDR3 reads CASSVSSTDTQYF. The CDR3 nucleotides are TGTGCCAGCAGTGTGTCTAGCACAGATACGCAGTATTTT.

V gene TRBV6-5 combines with J gene TRBJ1-3; tentative D call: TRBD1 (5 bases). CDR1 and CDR2 (germline): MNHEY, SVGAGI. The CDR3 runs 15 residues. V was cut by 6 bases and J by 0 bases, with 12 bases left in between. Here the CDR3 DNA reads TGTGCCAGCAGCATTCACGACAGCTCTGGAAACACCATATATTTT. Protein sequence: CASSIHDSSGNTIYF.

This rearrangement joins TRBV19 to TRBJ1-4; 10 nucleotides match TRBD1. Germline loops: CDR1 LNHDA, CDR2 SQIVND (reference sequence). The CDR3 runs 15 residues. The junction had 3 bases not matched to a gene; V was cut back by 6 bases and J by 2 bases. The CDR3 nucleotides are TGTGCCAGTAGGGGACAGGGGTTGACTAATGAAAAACTGTTTTTT. It codes for CASRGQGLTNEKLFF.

The V call is TRBV29-1, the J call TRBJ2-6; D not resolved. This CDR3 spans 13 amino acids. The V end was cut by 3 bases, the J end by 2 bases, with 5 bases between. The germline CDR1 and CDR2 sequences are SQVTM and ANQGSEA. The CDR3 sequence is CSVEWAGANVLTF. CDR3 nucleotide sequence: TGCAGCGTTGAGTGGGCTGGGGCCAACGTCCTGACTTTC. Full variable domain (missing parts from reference TRBV29-1 and TRBJ2-6): SAVISQKPSRDICQRGTSLTIQCQVDSQVTMMFWYRQQPGQSLTLIATANQGSEATYESGFVIDKFPISRPNLTFSTLTVSNMSPEDSSIYLCSVEWAGANVLTFGAGSRLTVL.